The next 18 T cell receptor beta chains were all read from a single sample in a study of T-cell reconstitution after alpha-beta-depleted transplantation in children. Library preparation (for TCRbeta) was performed with unique molecular identifiers. In TCRdb, the PCR reads were re-called with MiXCR into one record per CDR3 protein. The table has about 200,000 distinct CDR3 sequences, approximately 15% seen once. The sequencing here drew on PBMCs, mostly from graft donor cells, taken 360 days after TCRalphabeta/CD19-depleted stem cell transplant. The receptors come from a male patient under 10 years old who had a stem cell transplant for acute lymphoblastic leukemia, so the T cells may come from the graft donor.

This clonotype was picked up many times. This chain connects TRBV15 to TRBJ2-2; D is unclear. CDR1 and CDR2 from the germline V gene are LNHNV and YYDKDF (reference sequence). The CDR3 length is 13 residues. The germline V and J ends were trimmed by 0 bases and 10 bases, with 9 bases remaining between them. The CDR3 sequence: CATSREVIEELFF. CDR3 coding DNA: TGTGCCACCAGCAGAGAAGTGATAGAGGAGCTGTTTTTT.

The chain joins TRBV2 to TRBJ1-2; 9 bases fit TRBD1. This CDR3 comprises 15 residues. V lost 5 bases to trimming and J lost 4 bases; unmatched junction nucleotides: 8. Germline V CDR1 and CDR2: SNHLY, FYNNEI. The CDR3 is CASSNRDRVSYGYTF. The CDR3 nucleotides read TGTGCCAGCAGTAACCGGGACAGGGTATCCTATGGCTACACCTTC.

This clonotype has just a few counts. V and J are TRBV4-3 and TRBJ2-7; D not resolved. The V gene's germline CDR1 is LGHNA and CDR2 YSLEER. The CDR3 has 15 amino acids. Trimming removed 0 bases at V and 1 base at J, with 10 bases between. CDR3 residues: CASSQERAISYEQYF. The CDR3 nucleotides are TGCGCCAGCAGCCAAGAACGGGCCATTTCCTACGAGCAGTACTTC.

This clonotype was picked up many times. The chain is built from TRBV20-1 and TRBJ2-5, with D possibly called TRBD1 or TRBD2 (5 bases each). Germline loops: CDR1 DFQATT, CDR2 SNEGSKA (reference sequence). V lost 1 base and J lost 5, with 20 bases in between. The CDR3 is 16 residues long. CDR3 sequence (DNA): TGCAGTGCTAGAGTCCCCGGGACGCCAACGGGGGAGACCCAGTACTTC. This gives the protein CSARVPGTPTGETQYF.

The chain combines TRBV4-3 with TRBJ1-2; unclear D gene. This CDR3 spans 13 amino acids. V lost 0 bases and J lost 6, with 8 bases in between. Germline V gives CDR1 LGHNA, CDR2 YSLEER. The CDR3 loop reads CASSQDEGHGYTF. CDR3 bases: TGCGCCAGCAGCCAAGATGAAGGTCATGGCTACACCTTC.

The chain carries TRBV29-1 and TRBJ2-1; D possibly corresponds to TRBD1 (6 bases). The germline V gene has CDR1 SQVTM and CDR2 ANQGSEA. The CDR3 contains 15 residues. Between the trimmed V and J ends, which lost 4 bases and 4 bases, there was a span of 17 bases. The CDR3 region has the DNA TGCAGCGTTGGGGGCGCAGGGGAATTTTACAATGAGCAGTTCTTC. Translation gives CSVGGAGEFYNEQFF.

This clonotype was detected a few times. As DNA, the CDR3 is TGTGCCAGCAGTTCGCAGGGATCTCAAGAGACCCAGTACTTC. Its protein product is CASSSQGSQETQYF. The chain recombines TRBV12-3 or TRBV12-4 with TRBJ2-5; D possibly corresponds to TRBD1 (5 bases). The CDR3 runs 14 residues. Trimming pared 4 bases from V and 2 bases from J, leaving 11 bases between.

The V gene is TRBV14, the J gene TRBJ2-5; a possible D gene is TRBD2 (6 bases). V shed 2 bases and J shed 0 bases, with 13 bases lying between them. CDR1 SGHDN and CDR2 FVKESK come from the germline V gene. The CDR3 loop spans 16 amino acids. The CDR3 region has the DNA TGTGCCAGCAGCCAAAGCTCCGGGAGTTACCAAGAGACCCAGTACTTC. Amino acids: CASSQSSGSYQETQYF.

This clonotype was seen only a few times. The chain couples TRBV20-1 to TRBJ2-5, with D possibly matching TRBD2 (6 bases). CDR1 is DFQATT, CDR2 SNEGSKA, per germline (reference sequence). This CDR3 has 15 residues. Trimming cost V 5 bases and J 2 bases, with 18 bases left between them. The CDR3 nucleotides are TGCAGTGCTCACAGGCGGCGGGGAGAACAAGAGACCCAGTACTTC. Translation: CSAHRRRGEQETQYF.

V gene TRBV6-5 combines with J gene TRBJ2-7; 10 nucleotides agree with TRBD2. CDR1 and CDR2 (germline): MNHEY, SVGAGI. This CDR3 is built from 17 residues. V lost 0 bases, J lost 0 bases, and 5 bases stayed unmatched. In DNA form, the CDR3 reads TGTGCCAGCAGTTACTCAGGACTAGCGGCGAACTCCTACGAGCAGTACTTC. It codes for CASSYSGLAANSYEQYF.

This clonotype was counted ten times or more. This rearrangement joins TRBV28 to TRBJ2-7; tentatively, D is TRBD1 or TRBD2 (7 bases each). The germline V and J ends were trimmed by 3 bases and 4 bases, with 13 bases remaining between them. This CDR3 contains 14 residues. Germline V gene sequence: CDR1 MDHEN, CDR2 SYDVKM. CDR3 bases: TGTGCCAGCAGTTTCCCAGGGGGGGGGTACGAGCAGTACTTC. It codes for CASSFPGGGYEQYF.

This clonotype was detected only a few times. This chain joins TRBV5-8 and TRBJ2-2, with TRBD2 as a possible D gene (5 bases). This CDR3 has 15 amino acids. Trimming shortened V by 4 bases and J by 5 bases, and 15 bases separated the two germline ends. The germline V gene encodes CDR1 SGHTS and CDR2 YDEGEE. CDR3 DNA sequence: TGTGCCAGCAGCCTACGGTTGCGAGGGACCGGGGAGCTGTTTTTT. This sequence encodes CASSLRLRGTGELFF.

V is TRBV5-1 and J is TRBJ1-1, with D perhaps matching TRBD1 (6 bases). Germline V gene data show CDR1 as SGHRS and CDR2 as YFSETQ. V gave up 2 bases and J gave up 8 bases, with 19 bases separating them. The CDR3 is 15 amino acids. The CDR3 loop is CASSLGFLQGREAFF. CDR3 nucleotides: TGCGCCAGCAGCTTAGGATTCTTACAGGGACGGGAAGCTTTCTTT.

This chain uses TRBV5-1 with TRBJ2-7; D is possibly TRBD1 (6 bases). CDR3 length: 16 residues. Germline V lookup: CDR1 SGHRS, CDR2 YFSETQ. Deletions cut 0 bases from V and 1 base from J, with 14 bases between. The CDR3 here is CASSLVTTGTSYEQYF. The CDR3 DNA sequence: TGCGCCAGCAGCTTGGTTACGACAGGTACATCCTACGAGCAGTACTTC.

This clonotype was counted between two and nine times. The chain recombines TRBV3-1 with TRBJ1-1; no definite D call. Germline CDR1 is LGHDT and CDR2 is YNNKEL (reference sequence). This CDR3 is built from 18 residues. Between the trimmed V and J ends, which lost 0 bases and 1 base, there was a span of 18 bases. Here the CDR3 DNA reads TGTGCCAGCAGCCAAGATGGGGTTCGGGGTGGGCGGAACACTGAAGCTTTCTTT. It translates to CASSQDGVRGGRNTEAFF.

CDR3 sequence: CASSLEGPSYNEQFF. The CDR3 DNA follows: TGTGCCAGCAGTCTCGAGGGGCCCTCCTACAATGAGCAGTTCTTC. V usage is TRBV12-3 or TRBV12-4 and J usage is TRBJ2-1, with D possibly being TRBD1 or TRBD2 (5 bases each). Deletions cut 5 bases from V and 0 bases from J, with 11 bases between. This CDR3 comprises 15 residues.

The chain joins TRBV7-2 to TRBJ2-2; D is possibly TRBD1 (6 bases). The CDR3 has 14 amino acids. CDR1 is SGHTA, CDR2 FQGNSA, per germline. The V end was cut by 1 base, the J end by 10 bases, with 13 bases between. DNA for the CDR3: TGTGCCAGCAGCTTAGGGACAGCCTACGAGGAGCTGTTTTTT. Protein sequence: CASSLGTAYEELFF.

The CDR3 DNA reads TGTGCCAGCTCCCCAGCCCTGGCAGTCTCCTACGAGCAGTACTTC. Protein sequence: CASSPALAVSYEQYF. The rearrangement uses TRBV18 and TRBJ2-7; D is unclear. There are 15 residues in the CDR3. Germline V gene sequence: CDR1 KGHSH, CDR2 LQKENI. Trimming took 6 bases from V and 0 from J, leaving 15 bases between them.